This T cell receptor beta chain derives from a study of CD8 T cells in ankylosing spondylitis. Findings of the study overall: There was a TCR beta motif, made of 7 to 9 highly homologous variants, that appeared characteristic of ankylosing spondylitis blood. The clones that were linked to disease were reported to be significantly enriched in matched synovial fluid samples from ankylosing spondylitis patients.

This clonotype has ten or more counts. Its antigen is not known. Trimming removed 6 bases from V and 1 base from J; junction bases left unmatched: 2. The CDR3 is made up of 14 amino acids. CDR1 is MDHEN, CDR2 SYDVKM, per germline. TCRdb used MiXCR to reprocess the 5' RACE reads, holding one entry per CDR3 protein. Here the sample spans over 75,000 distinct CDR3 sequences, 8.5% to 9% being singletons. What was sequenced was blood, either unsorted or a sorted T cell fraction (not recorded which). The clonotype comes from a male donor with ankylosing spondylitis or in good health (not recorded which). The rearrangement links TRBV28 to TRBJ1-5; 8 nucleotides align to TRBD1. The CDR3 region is CASRGDRSNQPQHF. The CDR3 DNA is TGTGCCAGCAGGGGGGACAGGAGCAATCAGCCCCAGCATTTT.